A single sample is the source of the 2 T cell receptor beta chains below, sequenced in a study of T cells after yellow fever vaccination (dated by TCRdb to the late 2010s). This specimen's treatment or condition label, interpreted: live attenuated yellow fever vaccine strain. The method behind the library was 5' RACE. Sequencing took place on an Illumina HiSeq 2500. In TCRdb, the public reads were trimmed at Q25 with fastp and aligned with MiXCR, with productive beta chains retained. When rows share a CDR3 protein, they turn into one entry using the most common DNA and genes. The sample table records 50,000 or so distinct CDR3 sequences; around 7% of these occur just once. Of the sample, 25% to 30% falls within the top ten clones. The specimen was CD8+ T cells sorted from PBMCs, collected roughly 14 days after the first yellow fever vaccination. The receptor source for this set is a man between 18 and 35 years old who received the YFV17D yellow fever vaccine.

This clonotype appeared many times. Written as DNA, the CDR3 is TGTGCCAGCAGTTTAGAGGGCTCTGGGGCCAACGTCCTGACTTTC. As protein: CASSLEGSGANVLTF. This chain connects TRBV12-3 or TRBV12-4 to TRBJ2-6, with D unresolved. The germline V and J ends were trimmed by 1 base and 0 bases, with 4 bases remaining between them. CDR3 size: 15 residues.

There are many counts of this clonotype. The V call is TRBV4-3, the J call TRBJ2-3; 9 nucleotides line up with TRBD1. Trimming took 0 bases from V and 3 from J; bases not matched to a gene: 4. CDR3 length: 16 residues. Germline CDR1 is LGHNA and CDR2 is YSLEER. The DNA of the CDR3 is TGCGCCAGCAGCCAAGAGGACAGGGGAGGAACAGATACGCAGTATTTT. Residues: CASSQEDRGGTDTQYF.